Listed here is a single T cell receptor beta chain. Its antigen is still unknown. Base qualities are not at hand, and no much larger clone is one base apart. Other DNA sequences in this specimen translate into the identical CDR3. TCRbeta CDR3 regions were amplified from genomic DNA using the immunoSEQ Assay, a bias-controlled multiplex PCR. In the original analysis: Within the assay, amplification of reference gene primers was used to estimate how many nucleated cells each sample contained. To quantify the absolute abundance of each unique TCRbeta CDR3 rearrangement, sequence reads were collapsed and filtered. For each sample, productive Simpson clonality was calculated as the square root of Simpson's diversity index over productive rearrangements. TCRdb obtained this table from immuneACCESS and retained in-frame rearrangements with V and J assigned. These tables miss some clones; where compared with another copy, unresolved V genes account for less than half of the shortfall, and the remainder is unexplained. V and J calls and clone size are those listed in that table; D and trimming were worked out from the DNA. This sample holds over 450,000 clones; roughly nine tenths were observed only once. Jointly, the top ten make up roughly 8% of the sample.

This sample was included in a study of blood T cell repertoires in COVID-19 (dated by TCRdb to 2018 to 2021). Regarding the complete study: Samples covering the acute and convalescent phases of COVID-19 were provided by collaborators in the United States, Italy and Spain. Deeply sampled blood TCRbeta repertoires from subjects exposed to, actively infected with, or recovered from COVID-19 were included in the dataset. The sample metadata nearly always contained a de-identified subject ID, COVID-19 status, age in years and sex. The repertoires were released in a freely available public database intended as a resource for research on the immune response to SARS-CoV-2. The material from the prospective study consisted of cDNA or gDNA derived from T cells, B-cell-depleted T cells, or PBMCs. Samples came from the ongoing ImmuneRACE study (first 160 participants) plus 1,254 subjects from 6 global collaborators. Where available, HLA class I and class II types were obtained from metadata supplied by the sample provider rather than from assay-based typing. The full study reports these points: The quantity of clinical and demographic metadata differed by source and by participant and was supplied without curation.

One collaborating source in Seattle enrolled patients during active infection and followed them longitudinally through the course of disease. Collaborating institutions collected whole blood in K2EDTA tubes following their own protocols. For TCRbeta analysis, collaborators shipped samples as frozen whole blood, isolated PBMCs, or DNA extracted from either of those sample types. Trimming costs V 5 bases and J 2 bases, and their ends lie 9 bases apart. The CDR3 numbers 13 residues from cysteine through phenylalanine. CDR3 DNA only is kept here, 39 bases in frame from base 1. CDR1 and CDR2, per the germline V gene, are SGHAT and FQNNGV.

The chain couples TRBV11-2 to TRBJ1-1, and the D gene may be TRBD1, 5 bases matching. The TCR was taken from a woman in her 50s with COVID-19, enrolled during active disease. The sample was peripheral blood. The sequence in DNA is TGTGCCAGCAGCCTCGGACAAAACACTGAAGCTTTCTTT. The encoded protein is CASSLGQNTEAFF.